The 22 T cell receptor beta chains presented below share a single source sample, sequenced in a study of control samples from healthy donors and cancer patients (dated by TCRdb to about 2020). The library was prepared using the immunoSEQ multiplex PCR assay. TCRdb carries this immuneACCESS record with in-frame sequences only. Its versions omit some clonotypes, under half of them owing to an unresolved V gene in the studies checked, with the rest unexplained. The sample has about 150,000 clones on record, over 90% of them singletons. 2% to 2.5% of the sample is in the top ten clones. Sequenced material: blood. All receptors derive from a middle-aged man in good health.

The chain joins TRBV15 to TRBJ1-4; D not resolved. CDR3 length: 14 residues. V was clipped by 5 bases and J by 8 bases, with 15 bases between them. The germline V gene has CDR1 LNHNV and CDR2 YYDKDF (reference sequence). CDR3 sequence: CATSSGRVGEKLFF. CDR3 nucleotide sequence: TGTGCCACCAGCTCCGGACGGGTGGGCGAAAAACTGTTTTTT.

This sequence joins TRBV5-1 and TRBJ2-1; D is possibly TRBD2 (5 bases). The germline V gene encodes CDR1 SGHRS and CDR2 YFSETQ. The CDR3 consists of 14 residues. Trimming left V 0 bases short and J 6 bases short, with 10 bases between. The CDR3 region has the DNA TGCGCCAGCAGCTTGGCCGGAGCGGCCAATGAGCAGTTCTTC. Amino acids: CASSLAGAANEQFF.

The J gene is TRBJ2-3, the V gene TRBV5-6, with 10 bases that match TRBD1. Per germline, CDR1 SGHDT and CDR2 YYEEEE. The CDR3 sequence is 14 residues long. V lost 9 bases to trimming and J lost 0 bases; unmatched junction nucleotides: 4. The CDR3 sequence: CATDRGPSTDTQYF. The CDR3, as DNA: TGTGCCACCGACAGGGGGCCAAGCACAGATACGCAGTATTTT.

This rearrangement joins TRBV9 to TRBJ1-1, with 10 bases matching TRBD1. This CDR3 has 16 amino acids. The trim removed 0 bases at V and 0 bases at J, leaving 2 bases unmatched. Germline CDR1 reads SGDLS; CDR2 reads YYNGEE. This CDR3 reads CASSVGGQGMNTEAFF. The CDR3, as DNA: TGTGCCAGCAGCGTAGGGGGACAGGGGATGAACACTGAAGCTTTCTTT.

The chain couples TRBV29-1 to TRBJ1-4; 9 bases map to TRBD1. CDR3 length: 15 residues. J was trimmed by 7 bases and V by 4 bases; bases with no gene match: 10. CDR1 is SQVTM and CDR2 is ANQGSEA in the germline V gene. The CDR3 spells CSVAPTGGATEKLFF. CDR3 DNA sequence: TGCAGCGTTGCGCCCACAGGGGGCGCGACTGAAAAACTGTTTTTT.

The gene calls are TRBV7-9 and TRBJ2-5; maybe TRBD1 (5 bases). V lost 6 bases and J 3 bases, leaving 14 bases between the germline ends. The CDR3 length is 14 residues. The germline CDR1 and CDR2 sequences are SEHNR and FQNEAQ (reference sequence). The CDR3, as DNA: TGTGCCAGCAGTCCCCACTCCAGGGAAGAGACCCAGTACTTC. Encoded protein: CASSPHSREETQYF.

The V call is TRBV28, the J call TRBJ2-7; D is undetermined. Trimming took 3 bases from V and 4 from J, leaving 7 bases between them. Germline CDR1 and CDR2: MDHEN and SYDVKM. The CDR3 is made up of 12 amino acids. For the CDR3, the DNA is TGTGCCAGCAGTTTTTATGGGTACGAGCAGTACTTC. This translates into CASSFYGYEQYF.

This chain joins TRBV10-1 and TRBJ2-1; D uncertain. Trimming removed 4 bases from V and 8 bases from J, with 12 bases in between. Germline CDR1 reads WNHNN; CDR2 reads SYGVQD (reference sequence). The CDR3 covers 13 residues. This CDR3 reads CASSGLGIDEQFF. The CDR3 bases are TGCGCCAGCAGTGGCTTGGGTATCGATGAGCAGTTCTTC.

The chain combines TRBV3-1 (or the pseudogene TRBV3-2) with TRBJ2-1; 14 nucleotides line up with TRBD2. This CDR3 has 17 residues. Looked up from germline, CDR1 is LGHDT and CDR2 is YNNKEL (reference sequence). V shed 1 base, J shed 10 bases, and the junction held 9 bases outside the gene matches. The chain's CDR3 is CASSQALGLAGGEEQFF. DNA of the CDR3: TGTGCCAGCAGCCAAGCCCTTGGACTAGCGGGAGGTGAGGAGCAGTTCTTC.

The chain is built from TRBV5-1 and TRBJ2-7; perhaps TRBD2 as D (6 bases). V gave up 9 bases and J gave up 2 bases, with 15 bases separating them. The germline V gene has CDR1 SGHRS and CDR2 YFSETQ. This CDR3 contains 13 residues. CDR3 sequence (DNA): TGCGCCATGCGGGACTGGAAAACCTACGAGCAGTACTTC. Its translation is CAMRDWKTYEQYF.

J is TRBJ1-2 and V is TRBV5-5; 9 bases map to TRBD1. The V segment lost 4 bases and the J segment 2 bases; nucleotides outside the gene matches: 3. The CDR3 is 14 amino acids. CDR1 is SGHKS and CDR2 is YYEKEE in the germline V gene (reference sequence). CDR3 residues: CASSQDRGNYGYTF. CDR3 nucleotides: TGTGCCAGCAGCCAGGACAGGGGAAACTATGGCTACACCTTC.

This clone appeared once. This chain links TRBV15 with TRBJ2-1; TRBD2 aligns across 9 bases. After removal of 0 bases from V and 6 bases from J, the junction contained 9 bases not matched to a gene. The CDR3 contains 17 residues. Looked up from germline, CDR1 is LNHNV and CDR2 is YYDKDF (reference sequence). CDR3 sequence: CATSRDLALAGLNEQFF. In nucleotides, the CDR3 is TGTGCCACCAGCAGAGATCTAGCACTAGCGGGCCTCAATGAGCAGTTCTTC.

The V gene is TRBV28, the J gene TRBJ1-2, with D perhaps TRBD1 (5 bases). Germline V gives CDR1 MDHEN, CDR2 SYDVKM. V lost 1 base and J 1 base, leaving 10 bases between the germline ends. The CDR3 extends over 15 amino acids. The CDR3 sequence is CASSLSPRDNYGYTF. CDR3 nucleotide sequence: TGTGCCAGCAGTTTATCCCCCAGGGATAACTATGGCTACACCTTC.

The chain links TRBV10-3 to TRBJ2-1, with D maybe TRBD1 (6 bases). The CDR3 is 14 residues long. Deletions cut 6 bases from V and 3 bases from J, with 12 bases between. CDR1 and CDR2 from the germline V gene are ENHRY and SYGVKD. The CDR3 protein is CAIRIRGIYNEQFF. CDR3 bases: TGTGCCATCAGAATCAGGGGCATCTACAATGAGCAGTTCTTC.

This sequence joins TRBV19 and TRBJ1-2; 9 bases line up with TRBD1. V lost 5 bases, J lost 10 bases, and 11 bases stayed unmatched. Germline-derived CDR1 and CDR2 are LNHDA and SQIVND (reference sequence). The CDR3 is 14 residues long. CDR3 residues: CASSAWTGESVYTF. The CDR3 DNA reads TGTGCCAGTAGTGCCTGGACAGGGGAGAGCGTCTACACCTTC.

The V gene is TRBV28, the J gene TRBJ2-7; 11 bases align to TRBD1. The CDR3 is made up of 15 amino acids. V gave up 3 bases and J gave up 3 bases; unmatched junction bases: 4. Germline CDR1 MDHEN, CDR2 SYDVKM. The CDR3 sequence is CASSFRTGGLYEQYF. The CDR3 nucleotides are TGTGCCAGCAGTTTTAGGACAGGGGGCCTCTACGAGCAGTACTTC.

This sequence joins TRBV2 and TRBJ1-5; perhaps TRBD1 as D (5 bases). The germline V gene encodes CDR1 SNHLY and CDR2 FYNNEI. This CDR3 is 12 amino acids long. The V and J ends lost 8 bases and 2 bases respectively, with 7 bases between them. The chain's CDR3 is CASGTGNQPQHF. CDR3 sequence (DNA): TGTGCCAGCGGGACCGGCAATCAGCCCCAGCATTTT.

Comment on this clone: Other DNA sequences from this sample encode an identical CDR3 as well. The chain employs TRBV9 and TRBJ1-5; no clear D gene. The V end lost 3 bases, the J end lost 0 bases, and 10 bases lay between the germline ends. This CDR3 spans 15 amino acids. Germline CDR1 reads SGDLS; CDR2 reads YYNGEE. The CDR3 bases are TGTGCCAGCAGCGCTGGCGGCGCTAGCAATCAGCCCCAGCATTTT. Protein sequence: CASSAGGASNQPQHF. Based on the CDR3 plus reference TRBV9 and TRBJ1-5, the full variable domain is DSGVTQTPKHLITATGQRVTLRCSPRSGDLSVYWYQQSLDQGLQFLIQYYNGEERAKGNILERFSAQQFPDLHSELNLSSLELGDSALYFCASSAGGASNQPQHFGDGTRLSIL.

V is TRBV1 and J is TRBJ2-1; the table assigns TRBD2, which was not confirmed against the DNA. TRBV1 is a documented pseudogene. This CDR3 is built from 16 residues. CDR3 nucleotides: TGCACCAGCAGCCCTCTACTAGCGTCCCAATCCAATGAGCAGTTCTTC. It encodes CTSSPLLASQSNEQFF.

The chain employs TRBV18 and TRBJ1-5; no clear D gene. Germline V gene data show CDR1 as KGHSH and CDR2 as LQKENI. This CDR3 contains 15 residues. Between the trimmed V and J ends, which lost 4 bases and 1 base, there was a span of 11 bases. The CDR3 DNA is TGTGCCAGCTCACGAGAAGGGCAGAGCAATCAGCCCCAGCATTTT. It is translated as CASSREGQSNQPQHF.

This chain joins TRBV18 and TRBJ2-5; the D is unclear. V shed 6 bases and J shed 2 bases, with 19 bases lying between them. Looked up from germline, CDR1 is KGHSH and CDR2 is LQKENI. The CDR3 totals 16 residues. The CDR3 sequence is CASSVNILQNQETQYF. The CDR3 DNA reads as TGTGCCAGCTCCGTCAATATTTTACAGAATCAAGAGACCCAGTACTTC.

The chain uses TRBV4-2 and TRBJ2-3; D is unclear. Deletions cut 0 bases from V and 2 bases from J, with 6 bases between. From germline, CDR1 is LGHNA and CDR2 YNFKEQ. The CDR3 is made up of 14 amino acids. DNA of the CDR3: TGTGCCAGCAGCCAAGAAGGCAACACAGATACGCAGTATTTT. Protein sequence: CASSQEGNTDTQYF.